By sample share, the clone carrying this T cell receptor (beta chain) is medium-sized (0.01 to 0.1%). Its antigen is undetermined. This sample was included in a study of T cell responses to AZD1222 COVID-19 vaccine. Study-level findings and limits: The study sampled repertoires only after the peak T cell response. Increased Spike-specific TCR breadth and depth were observed after two AZD1222 doses. There were vaccine-associated CD4 TCRs across spike, dominant at 160-218 and 743-854.

The data were produced by immunoSEQ multiplex PCR, yet TCRdb's version contains in-frame clones alone and is incomplete. The sample consists of 100,000 or so clones, more than 70% of them appearing once. V trimming: 5 bases; J trimming: 0 bases; junction bases outside the gene matches: 10. The CDR3 contains 18 residues. CDR1 and CDR2 from the germline V gene are SGHRS and YFSETQ. This specimen was peripheral blood, taken on day 0 of MenACWY control vaccination. V and J are TRBV5-1 and TRBJ2-6; TRBD1 aligns across 8 bases. This receptor was taken from an adult in good health. CDR3 sequence (DNA): TGCGCCAGCAGTCAAATTGACAGGGGCGGCTCTGGGGCCAACGTCCTGACTTTC. This codes for CASSQIDRGGSGANVLTF.